This passage covers 8 T cell receptor beta chains from one sample sequenced in a study of Graves' ophthalmopathy and Graves' hyperthyroidism. Amplification of TCR beta CDR3 regions used RNA transcripts. HTBI-primed first-round RT-PCR preceded second-round multiplex PCR. TCRdb fed the multiplex PCR reads into MiXCR, producing one record per CDR3 protein. The repertoire holds 680,000 or so distinct CDR3 sequences, with 20% to 25% as singletons. Sequenced sample: peripheral blood. The receptor set was obtained from a woman younger than 35 with stable Graves' hyperthyroidism. Some clones in this sample may be carry-over from other donors' samples.

This clonotype appeared a few times. The genes are TRBV5-4 and TRBJ1-1; possibly TRBD1 for D (5 bases). V lost 3 bases to trimming and J lost 4 bases, with 28 bases between them. CDR1 and CDR2 from the germline V gene are SGHNT and YYREEE (reference sequence). The CDR3 contains 19 residues. The CDR3 bases are TGTGCCAGCAGCTCCCTAACGGCAGGGCGTGGTATTGGAGGCACTGAAGCTTTCTTT. This gives the protein CASSSLTAGRGIGGTEAFF.

At least ten counts were recorded for this clonotype. The gene calls are TRBV6-1 and TRBJ2-7; D is possibly TRBD2 (5 bases). The CDR3 contains 14 residues. V gave up 3 bases and J gave up 5 bases, with 14 bases separating them. The V gene's germline CDR1 is MNHNS and CDR2 SASEGT. DNA of the CDR3: TGTGCCAGCAGTGACACTAGAAGAGGAGACGAGCAGTACTTC. Protein: CASSDTRRGDEQYF.

This clonotype was seen many times. The chain has TRBV5-1 and TRBJ1-1; no clear D gene. The ends were cut back, 5 bases at V and 1 base at J, with 12 bases in the middle. In germline, CDR1 is SGHRS, CDR2 YFSETQ. This CDR3 region has 14 residues. CDR3 in DNA: TGCGCCAGCAGTTTTGGTAATAAGAACACTGAAGCTTTCTTT. Translating it yields CASSFGNKNTEAFF.

This clonotype was seen many times. The chain has TRBV28 and TRBJ1-3; D not certain. The length of the CDR3 is 12 residues. Germline V gene lookup returns CDR1 MDHEN and CDR2 SYDVKM. V was clipped by 4 bases and J by 4 bases, with 5 bases between them. CDR3 coding DNA: TGTGCCAGCAGTTCGGCCGGAAACACCATATATTTT. Encoded protein: CASSSAGNTIYF. Based on the CDR3 plus reference TRBV28 and TRBJ1-3, the full variable domain is DVKVTQSSRYLVKRTGEKVFLECVQDMDHENMFWYRQDPGLGLRLIYFSYDVKMKEKGDIPEGYSVSREKKERFSLILESASTNQTSMYLCASSSAGNTIYFGEGSWLTVV.

This clonotype was recorded at least ten times. The chain has TRBV5-1 and TRBJ2-7; 10 nucleotides agree with TRBD1. The CDR3 has 15 amino acids. V gave up 4 bases and J gave up 1 base; unmatched junction bases: 5. CDR1 and CDR2 from the germline V gene are SGHRS and YFSETQ. The DNA of the CDR3 is TGCGCCAGCAGCAACCCGGACAGGGGGTCCTACGAGCAGTACTTC. As protein: CASSNPDRGSYEQYF.

Of note for this clonotype: No conserved phenylalanine or tryptophan ends this CDR3, so it is likely a read error. This chain links TRBV13 with TRBJ1-2, with no clear D. Germline V CDR1 and CDR2: PRHDT, FYEKMQ (reference sequence). This CDR3 has 12 residues. Trimming shortened V by 3 bases and J by 5 bases, and 7 bases separated the two germline ends. CDR3 sequence reads: CASSLRVYGYTY. DNA of the CDR3: TGTGCCAGCAGCTTGAGAGTTTATGGCTACACCTAC.

The sample holds many counts of this clonotype. This sequence joins TRBV28 and TRBJ2-7; 13 nucleotides match TRBD2. With 5 bases clipped from V and 2 bases from J, the junction kept 3 bases outside the gene matches. In germline, CDR1 is MDHEN, CDR2 SYDVKM. CDR3 length: 15 amino acids. As DNA, the CDR3 is TGTGCCAGCAGTGGGACTAGCGGGGTGACCTACGAGCAGTACTTC. It codes for CASSGTSGVTYEQYF. Based on the CDR3 plus reference TRBV28 and TRBJ2-7, the full variable domain is DVKVTQSSRYLVKRTGEKVFLECVQDMDHENMFWYRQDPGLGLRLIYFSYDVKMKEKGDIPEGYSVSREKKERFSLILESASTNQTSMYLCASSGTSGVTYEQYFGPGTRLTVT.

The chain recombines TRBV6-1 with TRBJ2-7, with unresolved D. Germline-derived CDR1 and CDR2 are MNHNS and SASEGT. With 2 bases removed from V and 1 base from J, the gap between germline ends came to 9 bases. The CDR3 runs to 14 residues. For the CDR3, the DNA is TGTGCCAGCAGTGAATCGGCAGGTTCCTACGAGCAGTACTTC. Translation gives CASSESAGSYEQYF.